The 30 T cell receptor beta chains presented below share a single source sample, sequenced in a study of cytomegalovirus exposure and HLA in healthy donors. The PCR contained 60 Vbeta and 13 Jbeta primers. Some clones are missing from TCRdb's copy, which holds only in-frame ones; the method was immunoSEQ multiplex PCR. There are 170,000 or so clones in the sample; over 60% occur only once, and around 5.4% lies in the top ten. Sequencing was carried out using PBMCs. Receptor source: a man between 35 and 55 years old in good health and CMV-seronegative.

V gene TRBV7-2 combines with J gene TRBJ2-1, with a tentative D call TRBD2 (5 bases). Germline CDR1 is SGHTA and CDR2 is FQGNSA. The CDR3 sequence is 15 residues long. Trimming pared 4 bases from V and 0 bases from J, leaving 10 bases between. In DNA, the CDR3 is TGTGCCAGCAGCTCTAACGGAGGCTCCTACAATGAGCAGTTCTTC. Its translation is CASSSNGGSYNEQFF.

This clone was counted only a few times. The chain uses TRBV7-9 and TRBJ2-1; possible D gene TRBD2, 6 bases. CDR3 length equals 15 residues. Germline CDR1 and CDR2: SEHNR and FQNEAQ (reference sequence). V dropped 1 base and J dropped 7 bases, with 14 bases sitting between them. The CDR3 DNA is TGTGCCAGCAGCTTAGTTCGGGGGAAGGGAAATGAGCAGTTCTTC. Its protein is CASSLVRGKGNEQFF.

J is TRBJ2-2 and V is TRBV10-3; D is perhaps TRBD1 (6 bases). CDR1 and CDR2 from the germline V gene are ENHRY and SYGVKD. The CDR3 is 17 amino acids. V lost 3 bases and J lost 0, with 14 bases in between. The CDR3 protein is CAISELRTATNTGELFF. The CDR3 DNA sequence: TGTGCCATCAGTGAATTAAGGACAGCGACGAACACCGGGGAGCTGTTTTTT.

The chain has TRBV2 and TRBJ2-3; D is unresolved. V was trimmed by 11 bases and J by 0 bases, leaving 15 bases between them. The CDR3 covers 14 residues. Looked up from germline, CDR1 is SNHLY and CDR2 is FYNNEI. The CDR3 loop reads CAGKTSPSTDTQYF. CDR3 DNA sequence: TGTGCCGGAAAGACAAGCCCTAGCACAGATACGCAGTATTTT.

The J gene is TRBJ2-3, the V gene TRBV19, with a tentative D call TRBD1 (7 bases). The germline CDR1 and CDR2 sequences are LNHDA and SQIVND (reference sequence). The CDR3 length is 15 residues. Trimming removed 10 bases at V and 4 bases at J, with 21 bases between. The CDR3 sequence: CATVGGGATPDTQYF. In DNA form, the CDR3 reads TGTGCCACCGTCGGAGGGGGCGCGACCCCAGATACGCAGTATTTT.

This chain joins TRBV5-1 and TRBJ2-5; no clear D gene. The germline V and J ends were trimmed by 5 bases and 0 bases, with 8 bases remaining between them. The CDR3 totals 13 residues. CDR1 and CDR2 from the germline V gene are SGHRS and YFSETQ. CDR3 bases: TGCGCCAGCAGTCGCAGATACCAAGAGACCCAGTACTTC. Its protein product is CASSRRYQETQYF.

The chain has TRBV29-1 and TRBJ1-1, with 9 bases fitting TRBD1. V lost 7 bases, J lost 7 bases, and 10 bases stayed unmatched. The CDR3 length is 13 residues. Germline V gene lookup returns CDR1 SQVTM and CDR2 ANQGSEA. The CDR3 region is CSGTGTGRGEAFF. DNA for the CDR3: TGCAGCGGAACCGGGACAGGGAGGGGTGAAGCTTTCTTT.

This chain links TRBV5-6 with TRBJ2-3; 9 nucleotides agree with TRBD2. The CDR3 runs 16 residues. Germline assignment: CDR1 SGHDT and CDR2 YYEEEE. V was pared by 1 base and J by 1 base, with 4 bases of the junction left unmatched. The CDR3 region has the DNA TGTGCCAGCAGCTTGCTGGGCGGGAGGGGCACAGATACGCAGTATTTT. The encoded protein is CASSLLGGRGTDTQYF. Looking up the rest from reference TRBV5-6 and TRBJ2-3 gives the full variable domain: DAGVTQSPTHLIKTRGQQVTLRCSPKSGHDTVSWYQQALGQGPQFIFQYYEEEERQRGNFPDRFSGHQFPNYSSELNVNALLLGDSALYLCASSLLGGRGTDTQYFGPGTRLTVL.

Concerning this clone: At the DNA level, this CDR3 is encoded by other sequences in the same sample as well. This sequence joins TRBV5-1 and TRBJ2-1; 8 bases map to TRBD2. Germline values: CDR1 SGHRS, CDR2 YFSETQ. J gave up 0 bases and V 2 bases, and 1 base lay outside the gene matches. The CDR3 runs 15 residues. As DNA, the CDR3 is TGCGCCAGCAGCTTAAGCGGGAGCTCCTACAATGAGCAGTTCTTC. Amino acids: CASSLSGSSYNEQFF.

The gene calls are TRBV25-1 and TRBJ1-5; no firm D call. This CDR3 comprises 16 residues. From germline, CDR1 is MGHDK and CDR2 SYGVNS. The V and J ends lost 1 base and 0 bases respectively, with 10 bases between them. CDR3 loop: CASSESVGGSNQPQHF. In nucleotides, the CDR3 is TGTGCCAGCAGTGAATCGGTCGGCGGTAGCAATCAGCCCCAGCATTTT.

The J gene is TRBJ2-6, the V gene TRBV13; maybe TRBD1 (5 bases). Germline V gives CDR1 PRHDT, CDR2 FYEKMQ (reference sequence). This CDR3 comprises 15 residues. V lost 6 bases to trimming and J lost 0 bases, with 9 bases between them. CDR3 residues: CASRSTGSGANVLTF. The DNA of the CDR3 is TGTGCCAGCAGATCTACAGGCTCTGGGGCCAACGTCCTGACTTTC. Full variable domain (rest looked up from reference TRBV13 and TRBJ2-6): AAGVIQSPRHLIKEKRETATLKCYPIPRHDTVYWYQQGPGQDPQFLISFYEKMQSDKGSIPDRFSAQQFSDYHSELNMSSLELGDSALYFCASRSTGSGANVLTFGAGSRLTVL.

This clone was observed a handful of times. This chain uses TRBV7-2 with TRBJ2-3; the D gene is possibly TRBD1 (5 bases). Trimming cost V 4 bases and J 6 bases, with 14 bases left between them. Germline V CDR1 and CDR2: SGHTA, FQGNSA. This CDR3 is 14 amino acids long. CDR3 sequence reads: CASSSEYSGDTQYF. CDR3 sequence (DNA): TGTGCCAGCAGCTCAGAGTATTCAGGGGATACGCAGTATTTT.

V usage is TRBV19 and J usage is TRBJ2-7; 8 bases fit TRBD1. The V segment lost 6 bases and the J segment 5 bases; nucleotides outside the gene matches: 9. CDR3 length equals 14 residues. Per the germline V gene, CDR1 is LNHDA and CDR2 is SQIVND (reference sequence). The CDR3 spells CASRRRTGYHEQYF. The DNA for the CDR3 is TGTGCCAGTAGGAGGCGGACAGGGTACCACGAGCAGTACTTC. Full variable domain (rest looked up from reference TRBV19 and TRBJ2-7): DGGITQSPKYLFRKEGQNVTLSCEQNLNHDAMYWYRQDPGQGLRLIYYSQIVNDFQKGDIAEGYSVSREKKESFPLTVTSAQKNPTAFYLCASRRRTGYHEQYFGPGTRLTVT.

V usage is TRBV7-2 and J usage is TRBJ1-2; TRBD1 aligns across 8 bases. V gave up 5 bases and J gave up 8 bases; unmatched junction bases: 13. The V gene's germline CDR1 is SGHTA and CDR2 FQGNSA. This CDR3 is built from 15 residues. Written as DNA, the CDR3 is TGTGCCAGCAGCGGAGCACAGGGGGTCTATGGCGGCTACACCTTC. It translates to CASSGAQGVYGGYTF.

The J gene is TRBJ1-2, the V gene TRBV9, with 8 bases identical to TRBD1. Germline V gives CDR1 SGDLS, CDR2 YYNGEE. The CDR3 has 14 amino acids. The ends lost 7 bases at V and 0 bases at J; junction bases unmatched: 5. The DNA for the CDR3 is TGTGCCAGCGGACAGGGCTTAGCTAACTATGGCTACACCTTC. Translation gives CASGQGLANYGYTF.

The chain has TRBV2 and TRBJ1-5; the D gene is possibly TRBD1 (6 bases). V lost 4 bases and J 0 bases, leaving 19 bases between the germline ends. Germline lookup yields CDR1 SNHLY and CDR2 FYNNEI. This CDR3 has 18 amino acids. The CDR3 region is CASSGGTPRAYSNQPQHF. The CDR3 DNA reads as TGTGCCAGCAGTGGGGGGACACCCCGAGCTTATAGCAATCAGCCCCAGCATTTT. The full variable domain, in which reference TRBV2 and TRBJ1-5 provide the parts outside the CDR3, is EPEVTQTPSHQVTQMGQEVILRCVPISNHLYFYWYRQILGQKVEFLVSFYNNEISEKSEIFDDQFSVERPDGSNFTLKIRSTKLEDSAMYFCASSGGTPRAYSNQPQHFGDGTRLSIL.

The gene calls are TRBV9 and TRBJ1-3, with D possibly TRBD1 on 6 matching bases. The germline V gene encodes CDR1 SGDLS and CDR2 YYNGEE. The CDR3 consists of 16 residues. V lost 4 bases and J 0 bases, leaving 14 bases between the germline ends. The CDR3 DNA follows: TGTGCCAGCAGCCCCGAGGGGGTCAACTCTGGAAACACCATATATTTT. This gives the protein CASSPEGVNSGNTIYF.

This clone has just a few counts. This chain uses TRBV5-1 with TRBJ1-4, with 8 bases fitting TRBD1. From germline, CDR1 is SGHRS and CDR2 YFSETQ. The CDR3 has 16 residues. V lost 4 bases to trimming and J lost 2 bases; unmatched junction nucleotides: 7. The CDR3 DNA reads as TGCGCCAGCAGCCCAGGACAGGGTACTACTAATGAAAAACTGTTTTTT. Translation gives CASSPGQGTTNEKLFF.

This clone has only one observation. V usage is TRBV6-5 and J usage is TRBJ2-1; 12 bases align to TRBD2. This CDR3 comprises 14 residues. CDR1 and CDR2 from the germline V gene are MNHEY and SVGAGI. V was pared by 10 bases and J by 5 bases, with 6 bases of the junction left unmatched. The CDR3 DNA is TGTGCCATCCGGACTAGCGGGGCTAACAATGAGCAGTTCTTC. It yields the protein CAIRTSGANNEQFF.

The chain is built from TRBV5-4 and TRBJ1-1; D is ambiguous. V lost 4 bases to trimming and J lost 1 base, with 11 bases between them. CDR3 length: 14 residues. Germline V gene lookup returns CDR1 SGHNT and CDR2 YYREEE (reference sequence). CDR3 loop: CASSQQLPNTEAFF. DNA for the CDR3: TGTGCCAGCAGCCAACAGTTGCCGAACACTGAAGCTTTCTTT.

Only a few counts were recorded for this clone. This chain uses TRBV7-9 with TRBJ1-4; 9 nucleotides align to TRBD1. Germline CDR1 SEHNR, CDR2 FQNEAQ (reference sequence). The CDR3 has 15 amino acids. With 3 bases clipped from V and 6 bases from J, the junction kept 5 bases outside the gene matches. CDR3 sequence reads: CASSLDRGGDEKLFF. The CDR3 nucleotides are TGTGCCAGCAGCTTGGACAGGGGAGGGGATGAAAAACTGTTTTTT.

This clone has more than one count but fewer than ten. The rearrangement uses TRBV5-1 and TRBJ2-7; the match to TRBD1 covers 10 bases. Germline V CDR1 and CDR2: SGHRS, YFSETQ. This CDR3 contains 15 residues. V lost 1 base to trimming and J lost 6 bases; unmatched junction nucleotides: 7. CDR3 coding DNA: TGCGCCAGCAGCTTGACTGAGACAGGGGGCCGCGAGCAGTACTTC. Translated: CASSLTETGGREQYF.

The rearrangement uses TRBV5-4 and TRBJ2-6; 7 bases agree with TRBD1. The ends lost 6 bases at V and 0 bases at J; junction bases unmatched: 0. Germline loops: CDR1 SGHNT, CDR2 YYREEE (reference sequence). The CDR3 is 14 amino acids. The CDR3 is CASNRGSGANVLTF. In DNA form, the CDR3 reads TGTGCCAGCAACAGGGGCTCTGGGGCCAACGTCCTGACTTTC.

CDR3 protein: CASTEGSKNIQYF. CDR3 bases: TGTGCCAGTACGGAGGGCTCCAAAAACATTCAGTACTTC. The chain carries TRBV19 and TRBJ2-4; a possible D gene is TRBD2 (6 bases). Trimming removed 7 bases at V and 2 bases at J, with 9 bases between. The CDR3 contains 13 residues. The germline V gene has CDR1 LNHDA and CDR2 SQIVND (reference sequence).

The chain combines TRBV6-1 with TRBJ1-1; D is possibly TRBD1 (5 bases). V gave up 2 bases and J gave up 8 bases, with 15 bases separating them. The CDR3 extends over 14 amino acids. Germline V gene data show CDR1 as MNHNS and CDR2 as SASEGT. CDR3 nucleotides: TGTGCCAGCAGTGAATTCGGGCAGGGCGGCGAAGCTTTCTTT. This gives the protein CASSEFGQGGEAFF.

This clone was recorded only once. This chain connects TRBV25-1 to TRBJ2-2, with a possible D match to TRBD2 (6 bases). The ends were cut back, 1 base at V and 10 bases at J, with 10 bases in the middle. Germline values: CDR1 MGHDK, CDR2 SYGVNS. The CDR3 consists of 13 residues. This CDR3 is CASSESGSPELFF. DNA of the CDR3: TGTGCCAGCAGTGAATCCGGGAGCCCGGAGCTGTTTTTT. Complete variable domain (other parts from reference TRBV25-1 and TRBJ2-2): EADIYQTPRYLVIGTGKKITLECSQTMGHDKMYWYQQDPGMELHLIHYSYGVNSTEKGDLSSESTVSRIRTEHFPLTLESARPSHTSQYLCASSESGSPELFFGEGSRLTVL.

This clone was found a few times. This chain uses TRBV9 with TRBJ1-2, with D perhaps matching TRBD1 (6 bases). The CDR3 spans 16 residues. The V gene lost 4 bases and the J gene lost 4 bases, with 20 bases spanning the gap. CDR1 SGDLS and CDR2 YYNGEE come from the germline V gene. The CDR3 reads CASSPPQQGFVYGYTF. The CDR3 nucleotides read TGTGCCAGCAGCCCCCCCCAGCAGGGGTTCGTCTATGGCTACACCTTC.

The chain employs TRBV19 and TRBJ1-1; tentative D call: TRBD1 (6 bases). Germline V gene sequence: CDR1 LNHDA, CDR2 SQIVND (reference sequence). The CDR3 totals 15 residues. Deletions cut 6 bases from V and 3 bases from J, with 17 bases between. CDR3 nucleotides: TGTGCCAGTAGCAGGCTACAGGGTCGGGACACTGAAGCTTTCTTT. Translated: CASSRLQGRDTEAFF. The whole variable domain, remainder taken from reference TRBV19 and TRBJ1-1, is DGGITQSPKYLFRKEGQNVTLSCEQNLNHDAMYWYRQDPGQGLRLIYYSQIVNDFQKGDIAEGYSVSREKKESFPLTVTSAQKNPTAFYLCASSRLQGRDTEAFFGQGTRLTVV.

The V and J genes are TRBV6-5 and TRBJ2-2, with unresolved D. The V end lost 3 bases, the J end lost 3 bases, and 8 bases lay between the germline ends. CDR3 size: 14 residues. Germline CDR1 MNHEY, CDR2 SVGAGI. CDR3 nucleotide sequence: TGTGCCAGCAGTTATGCAGGTTACACCGGGGAGCTGTTTTTT. Amino acid sequence: CASSYAGYTGELFF.

The rearrangement joins TRBV7-9 to TRBJ2-4; TRBD1 is a possible D gene (8 bases). V gave up 2 bases and J gave up 8 bases, with 13 bases separating them. CDR3 size: 14 residues. Germline V gene lookup returns CDR1 SEHNR and CDR2 FQNEAQ (reference sequence). Here the CDR3 reads CASSLWTGRDIQYF. CDR3 nucleotides: TGTGCCAGCAGCTTATGGACAGGGAGGGACATTCAGTACTTC.